This T cell receptor beta chain was observed in a study of shared clonotypes between healthy human individuals. Across the whole study: In total, the donors were two women and a few men aged 18 to 49. Researchers assigned three CD4 naive, three CD4 memory, two CD8 naive and one CD8 memory plate to each donor. Findings and limits, study-wide: Of the naive CD4 clonotypes, around 5% were shared across a handful of donors.

The method was immunoSEQ multiplex PCR; TCRdb's version includes in-frame clones alone and lacks a portion of them. This repertoire shows approximately 1.5 million clones, around 98.5% found once; its top ten account for about 0.34%. With regard to this clone: Its matching antigen is unknown.

This receptor was obtained from a man younger than 40 in good health. Input material: naive CD4+ T cells sorted from blood. Subset reported: CD45RA+ positively selected.

CDR3 nucleotide sequence: TGTGCCAGCGGCCGACGAGGGATTGGATACGAGCAGTACTTC. Residues: CASGRRGIGYEQYF. This rearrangement joins TRBV4-2 to TRBJ2-7; weak D call: TRBD2 (5 bases). The CDR3 consists of 14 residues. V dropped 8 bases and J dropped 4 bases, with 18 bases sitting between them. Germline V CDR1 and CDR2: LGHNA, YNFKEQ.